Each of the 6 T cell receptor beta chains below was sequenced from the same sample in a study of blood T cell repertoires in COVID-19. Libraries were prepared by immunoSEQ multiplex PCR; TCRdb keeps only in-frame clonotypes and omits some of them. This table has about 190,000 clones, less than 80% appearing once. Source material: peripheral blood. The receptor set was obtained from a man aged 45 to 65 who had recovered from COVID-19.

The gene calls are TRBV12-3 or TRBV12-4 and TRBJ2-3; TRBD2 agrees at 13 bases. The CDR3 sequence is 13 residues long. With V trimmed by 10 bases and J by 6 bases, 4 bases remained unmatched. The CDR3 nucleotides read TGTGCCACCGGACTAGCGGGAGTGGATACGCAGTATTTT. Amino acids: CATGLAGVDTQYF.

The V gene is TRBV19, the J gene TRBJ1-5; 7 bases align to TRBD1. The CDR3 is 15 residues long. The V gene end was trimmed by 4 bases and the J gene end by 1 base; junction bases not matched to a gene: 4. Germline values: CDR1 LNHDA, CDR2 SQIVND (reference sequence). The CDR3 reads CASSSGQASNQPQHF. CDR3 sequence (DNA): TGTGCCAGTAGTAGCGGACAGGCGAGCAATCAGCCCCAGCATTTT.

The chain couples TRBV18 to TRBJ1-4, with D unclear. Germline assignment: CDR1 KGHSH and CDR2 LQKENI. The V end was cut by 3 bases, the J end by 3 bases, with 14 bases between. The length of the CDR3 is 16 residues. The CDR3 here is CASSPREVVANEKLFF. For the CDR3, the DNA is TGTGCCAGCTCACCCAGAGAGGTCGTTGCTAATGAAAAACTGTTTTTT. The full variable domain, in which reference TRBV18 and TRBJ1-4 provide the parts outside the CDR3, is NAGVMQNPRHLVRRRGQEARLRCSPMKGHSHVYWYRQLPEEGLKFMVYLQKENIIDESGMPKERFSAEFPKEGPSILRIQQVVRGDSAAYFCASSPREVVANEKLFFGSGTQLSVL.

Notes on this clone: The conserved phenylalanine or tryptophan normally closing the CDR3 is absent here, so this likely arose from a read error. Because the CDR3's place on the DNA is in doubt, the DNA is left out and the CDR3 is given as listed by TCRdb. This chain uses TRBV29-1 with TRBJ1-1; no DNA check was done on the table's D call, TRBD1. The CDR3 region is 10 residues in length, termini included. CDR1 SQVTM and CDR2 ANQGSEA come from the germline V gene. CDR3 amino acids: CSVRQAELKI.

This chain joins TRBV7-9 and TRBJ2-7; perhaps TRBD1 as D (6 bases). V dropped 4 bases and J dropped 5 bases, with 9 bases sitting between them. The length of the CDR3 is 12 residues. The germline gives CDR1 SEHNR, CDR2 FQNEAQ (reference sequence). The CDR3 sequence: CASSSAGDEQYF. DNA of the CDR3: TGTGCCAGCAGCTCAGCAGGGGACGAGCAGTACTTC.

This sequence joins TRBV24-1 and TRBJ2-1, with 8 bases matching TRBD2. This CDR3 region has 14 residues. V gave up 6 bases and J gave up 3 bases; unmatched junction bases: 3. CDR1 KGHDR and CDR2 SFDVKD come from the germline V gene. The CDR3 here is CATSNSGSYNEQFF. The CDR3, as DNA: TGTGCCACCAGTAACAGCGGGAGCTACAATGAGCAGTTCTTC.